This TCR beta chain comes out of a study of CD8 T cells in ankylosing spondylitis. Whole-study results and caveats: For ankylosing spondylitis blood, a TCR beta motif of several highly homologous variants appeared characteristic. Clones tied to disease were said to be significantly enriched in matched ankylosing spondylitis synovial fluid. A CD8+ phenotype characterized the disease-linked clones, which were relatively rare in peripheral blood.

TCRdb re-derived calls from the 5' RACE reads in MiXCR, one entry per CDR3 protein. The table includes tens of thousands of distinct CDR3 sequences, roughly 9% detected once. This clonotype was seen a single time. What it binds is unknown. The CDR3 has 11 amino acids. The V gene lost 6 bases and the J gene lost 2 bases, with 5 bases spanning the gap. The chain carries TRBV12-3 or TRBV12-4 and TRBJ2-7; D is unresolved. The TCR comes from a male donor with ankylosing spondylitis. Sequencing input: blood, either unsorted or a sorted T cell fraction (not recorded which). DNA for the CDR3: TGTGCCAGCAGGGGGACCTACGAGCAGTACTTC. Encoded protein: CASRGTYEQYF.